Listed below are T cell receptor beta chains from one sample, sequenced in a study of the immune and genomic landscape of osteosarcoma. Clones were read by immunoSEQ multiplex PCR, and TCRdb kept only the in-frame ones, dropping some. The sample comprises thousands of clones, approximately 64% of which are singletons, and approximately 16% rests with the top ten. Sequenced material: osteosarcoma tumor tissue from the lung. These receptors came from a human donor with osteosarcoma. Each CDR3 is given with its conserved first and last residue. A D gene is named only where the DNA matches it firmly. Size values are once, few and many counts, or a class for expanded clones, and some rows have none.

-	-	TRBJ2-1	TRBV7-3	CASSSSPGGLNEQFF	TGTGCCAGCAGCTCCTCTCCTGGGGGGCTTAATGAGCAGTTCTTC
-	TRBD2	TRBJ2-7	TRBV6-1	CASSEEASGSHEQYF	TGTGCCAGCAGTGAAGAGGCTAGCGGGAGCCACGAGCAGTACTTC
-	-	TRBJ1-4	TRBV5-1	CASSLYMTDEKLFF	TGCGCCAGCAGCTTGTATATGACAGATGAAAAACTGTTTTTT
medium-sized	TRBD1	TRBJ1-1	TRBV18	CASSPIGYNIIRDSILGTEAFF	TGTGCCAGCTCACCAATCGGCTACAATATTATACGGGACAGCATCTTAGGCACTGAAGCTTTCTTT
once	TRBD1	TRBJ2-1	TRBV9	CASSMYFTGGGIDEQFF	TGTGCCAGCAGCATGTATTTTACAGGGGGAGGTATAGATGAGCAGTTCTTC
-	TRBD2	TRBJ2-3	TRBV6-1	CASSRGGIREDTQYF	TGTGCCAGTTCCCGGGGGGGTATACGCGAAGATACGCAGTATTTT
-	-	TRBJ2-7	TRBV6-5	CASSYGQEAYEQYF	TGTGCCAGCAGTTACGGGCAGGAGGCCTACGAGCAGTACTTC
-	-	TRBJ2-2	TRBV29-1	CSVRGQTANTGELFF	TGCAGCGTTCGTGGGCAGACCGCGAACACCGGGGAGCTGTTTTTT
few	TRBD1	TRBJ2-7	TRBV6-1	CASSVSPADRGFYEQYF	TGTGCCAGCAGTGTTTCCCCTGCGGACAGGGGTTTCTACGAGCAGTACTTC
-	TRBD1	TRBJ1-2	TRBV28	CASSPDLQGEVGYTF	TGTGCCAGCAGTCCCGATCTACAGGGGGAAGTTGGCTACACCTTC
-	TRBD1	TRBJ2-7	TRBV5-6	CASSVRGRSYEQYF	TGTGCCAGCAGCGTCAGGGGGCGATCCTACGAGCAGTACTTC
-	-	TRBJ2-2	TRBV6-5	CASSYGMGPNTGELFF	TGTGCCAGCAGTTACGGGATGGGACCGAACACCGGGGAGCTGTTTTTT
-	-	TRBJ2-3	TRBV19	CASIQTDTDTQYF	TGTGCCAGTATCCAGACCGACACAGATACGCAGTATTTT
-	-	TRBJ2-1	TRBV12-5	CASGLAHEQFF	TGTGCTAGTGGTTTGGCCCATGAGCAGTTCTTC
few	-	TRBJ1-6	TRBV5-1	CASSSDGEKGSPLHF	TGCGCCAGCAGCTCTGACGGGGAGAAGGGTTCACCCCTCCACTTT
-	-	TRBJ2-2	TRBV7-3	CASSLFRVGDTGELFF	TGTGCCAGCAGCTTATTTAGGGTCGGGGACACCGGGGAGCTGTTTTTT
few	-	TRBJ1-6	TRBV6-6	CASSYYEQSNSPLHF	TGTGCCAGCAGTTACTACGAACAGTCGAATTCACCCCTCCACTTT
once	-	TRBJ2-7	TRBV5-8	CASSLPVNSYEQYF	TGTGCCAGCAGCTTGCCGGTCAATTCCTACGAGCAGTACTTC
-	TRBD1	TRBJ1-5	TRBV6-6	CASRRRDRDQPQHF	TGTGCCAGCAGACGCCGGGACAGGGATCAGCCCCAGCATTTT
once	-	TRBJ2-1	TRBV11-3	CASSLGGSSHNEQFF	TGTGCCAGCAGCTTAGGAGGTAGCTCCCACAATGAGCAGTTCTTC
-	TRBD1	TRBJ2-7	TRBV6-1	CASRWGQGAREQYF	TGTGCCAGCAGGTGGGGACAGGGGGCGCGTGAGCAGTACTTC
few	-	TRBJ1-4	TRBV11-2	CASSLRWEQNEKLFF	TGTGCCAGCAGCCTTCGTTGGGAGCAGAATGAAAAACTGTTTTTT
few	TRBD1	TRBJ1-2	TRBV7-9	CASNYGQGGYTF	TGTGCCAGCAACTACGGACAGGGAGGCTACACCTTC
-	TRBD1	TRBJ2-7	TRBV7-2	CASSRDSLYSYEQYF	TGTGCCAGCAGCCGGGACAGCCTCTATTCCTACGAGCAGTACTTC